This TCR beta chain originates from a study of OX40 agonist ivuxolimab in advanced cancers. About the study: Three patients showed partial responses: one hepatocellular carcinoma and two cutaneous melanoma cases.

Germline CDR1 and CDR2: KGHSH and LQKENI. CDR3 length: 14 residues. The V and J ends lost 5 bases and 7 bases respectively, with 15 bases between them. Repertoires were generated with immunoSEQ multiplex PCR, while TCRdb's copy carries only in-frame clones and drops some. The sample lists about 37,000 clones; 70% to 90% were seen once. J is TRBJ2-1 and V is TRBV18, with D possibly being TRBD1 (5 bases). This sequence was found in an adult with an advanced solid tumor such as melanoma, head and neck, liver or kidney cancer. Material: CD4+ or CD8+ T cells sorted from blood, obtained in a trial of the OX40 agonist ivuxolimab. The CDR3 loop reads CASSVQGFGNEQFF. The CDR3 coding sequence is TGTGCCAGCTCAGTTCAGGGTTTCGGGAATGAGCAGTTCTTC.